What follows are 11 T cell receptor beta chains derived from one specimen sequenced in a study of shared clonotypes between healthy human individuals. Sequencing used immunoSEQ multiplex PCR; TCRdb keeps in-frame clones, though not all of them. In the table there are over a million clones, roughly 96% of which are singletons. Sequencing input: naive CD4+ T cells sorted from blood. Stated subset: CD45RA+ positively selected. The source is a man between 25 and 39 years old in good health.

The rearrangement joins TRBV15 to TRBJ2-7, with TRBD2 identical over 11 bases. J was trimmed by 0 bases and V by 4 bases; bases with no gene match: 11. Germline loops: CDR1 LNHNV, CDR2 YYDKDF (reference sequence). This CDR3 is built from 18 residues. CDR3 in DNA: TGTGCCACCAGCAAGAGGATAACCGGGACTAGCGGCTCCTACGAGCAGTACTTC. It yields the protein CATSKRITGTSGSYEQYF.

The rearrangement joins TRBV5-4 to TRBJ2-1, with TRBD2 matching 11 bases. Germline trimming cut 9 bases from V and 1 base from J; bases unmatched to any gene: 15. Germline values: CDR1 SGHNT, CDR2 YYREEE (reference sequence). This CDR3 is 18 amino acids long. CDR3 region: CATPSASGRPGSYNEQFF. CDR3 nucleotide sequence: TGTGCCACCCCGTCGGCTAGCGGGAGGCCTGGGTCCTACAATGAGCAGTTCTTC.

This clone is a singleton in its sample. The V and J genes are TRBV13 and TRBJ2-1, with 12 bases lining up with TRBD2. Unmatched junction bases numbered 9, after V lost 5 bases and J lost 1 base. The germline CDR1 and CDR2 sequences are PRHDT and FYEKMQ (reference sequence). The CDR3 runs to 18 residues. As DNA, the CDR3 is TGTGCCAGCAGCACGAGACTAGCGGGAGTGGGATCCTACAATGAGCAGTTCTTC. Encoded protein: CASSTRLAGVGSYNEQFF.

The chain is built from TRBV7-9 and TRBJ2-7; TRBD2 aligns across 10 bases. Germline-derived CDR1 and CDR2 are SEHNR and FQNEAQ (reference sequence). V trimming: 5 bases; J trimming: 2 bases; junction bases outside the gene matches: 6. This CDR3 has 15 amino acids. CDR3 DNA sequence: TGTGCCAGCAGCCCCAGGACTAGCGGTGCCTACGAGCAGTACTTC. Amino acids: CASSPRTSGAYEQYF.

The V call is TRBV5-4, the J call TRBJ2-7; D is unresolved. V was clipped by 2 bases and J by 1 base, with 10 bases between them. This CDR3 contains 14 residues. The germline gives CDR1 SGHNT, CDR2 YYREEE (reference sequence). The CDR3 protein is CASSLDWFSYEQYF. Here the CDR3 DNA reads TGTGCCAGCAGCTTAGACTGGTTTTCCTACGAGCAGTACTTC.

This clone was seen only once. In the same sample, other DNA sequences code for this CDR3. This chain links TRBV4-1 with TRBJ2-7; no definite D call. This CDR3 comprises 14 residues. Trimming removed 1 base from V and 1 base from J, with 8 bases in between. Germline lookup yields CDR1 MGHRA and CDR2 YSYEKL. CDR3 DNA sequence: TGCGCCAGCAGCCAAGGTCTAGAATCCTACGAGCAGTACTTC. This sequence encodes CASSQGLESYEQYF.

This chain uses TRBV27 with TRBJ2-3; 11 nucleotides align to TRBD2. Germline loops: CDR1 MNHEY, CDR2 SMNVEV (reference sequence). The CDR3 consists of 18 residues. V shed 3 bases, J shed 4 bases, and the junction held 12 bases outside the gene matches. CDR3 residues: CASSFRLRLAGSADTQYF. CDR3 DNA: TGTGCCAGCAGTTTCCGCCTTCGACTAGCGGGAAGTGCAGATACGCAGTATTTT.

This clone occurred once. The V call is TRBV11-2, the J call TRBJ1-4; D unclear. With 3 bases removed from V and 6 bases from J, the gap between germline ends came to 5 bases. The CDR3 extends over 12 amino acids. Germline CDR1 reads SGHAT; CDR2 reads FQNNGV. The CDR3 nucleotides are TGTGCCAGCAGCTTCCGCGATGAAAAACTGTTTTTT. This translates into CASSFRDEKLFF.

The V call is TRBV28, the J call TRBJ2-7, with D possibly being TRBD1 or TRBD2 (5 bases each). This CDR3 spans 17 amino acids. Trimming stripped 3 bases from V and 1 base from J, with 19 bases between. Germline-derived CDR1 and CDR2 are MDHEN and SYDVKM. The CDR3 coding sequence is TGTGCCAGCAGTTTTACTCTCTTTCGGGACCCATCCTACGAGCAGTACTTC. It is translated as CASSFTLFRDPSYEQYF.

This clone was seen just once. The rearrangement joins TRBV7-2 to TRBJ1-3; D not certain. Germline lookup yields CDR1 SGHTA and CDR2 FQGNSA. Deletions cut 5 bases from V and 6 bases from J, with 11 bases between. The CDR3 length is 13 residues. Here the CDR3 DNA reads TGTGCCAGCAGCCCTCTGGGTGAAAACACCATATATTTT. This encodes CASSPLGENTIYF.

The chain employs TRBV4-1 and TRBJ1-2; D is perhaps TRBD1 (6 bases). The V and J ends lost 4 bases and 3 bases respectively, with 9 bases between them. Germline CDR1 reads MGHRA; CDR2 reads YSYEKL. The CDR3 sequence is 13 residues long. The CDR3: CASSPQGDYGYTF. In DNA, the CDR3 is TGCGCCAGCAGCCCACAGGGTGACTATGGCTACACCTTC.